A selection of T cell receptor beta chains follows, all from one sample in a study of blood T cell repertoires in COVID-19. Sequencing was performed with immunoSEQ multiplex PCR; in TCRdb, only in-frame clones are kept and a portion is missing. The repertoire holds 97,000 or so clones, about 90% seen once, with about 5.7% in the top ten. The sample was peripheral blood. The source of these receptors is a woman between 45 and 60 years old with COVID-19, enrolled during active disease. CDR3s include the opening cysteine and the closing phenylalanine or tryptophan. A D gene is named only where the DNA matches it firmly. Only some rows state a clone size, as once, few, many or a class for expanded clones.

J gene | V gene | clone size | D gene | CDR3 DNA | CDR3 protein
TRBJ2-7 | TRBV7-9 | . | . | TGTGCCAGCAGCTTAGATGGTCCAGGGGCCTACGAGCAGTACTTC | CASSLDGPGAYEQYF
TRBJ2-7 | TRBV6-5 | . | . | TGTGCCAGCAGTTCCTCCGCGGCCGGAACCTACGAGCAGTACTTC | CASSSSAAGTYEQYF
TRBJ1-1 | TRBV7-2 | . | . | TGTGCCAGCAGCTTTGACAGAGTGAACACTGAAGCTTTCTTT | CASSFDRVNTEAFF
TRBJ1-3 | TRBV6-5 | . | . | TGTGCCAGCAGTTTTTCCCAACAGATCTCTGGAAACACCATATATTTT | CASSFSQQISGNTIYF
TRBJ2-3 | TRBV5-1 | . | TRBD1 | TGCGCCAGTGGACAGGCCAGCACAGATACGCAGTATTTT | CASGQASTDTQYF
TRBJ2-5 | TRBV13 | . | TRBD1 | TGTGCCAGCACCCACAGGGGATCCGGTAGAGGAGAGACCCAGTACTTC | CASTHRGSGRGETQYF
TRBJ2-7 | TRBV10-3 | . | TRBD1 | TGTGCCATCAGTGAGTCACAGGGGACAGTATACGAGCAGTACTTC | CAISESQGTVYEQYF
TRBJ1-2 | TRBV4-2 | once | TRBD1 | TGTGCCAGCAGTCCAAATGTAGGGACAGACACTTATGGCTACACCTTC | CASSPNVGTDTYGYTF
TRBJ2-5 | TRBV7-2 | . | TRBD2 | TGTGCCAGCAGCTTAGTGGGACTAGCGGGGGCTATCCAAGAGACCCAGTACTTC | CASSLVGLAGAIQETQYF
TRBJ2-3 | TRBV10-1 | . | TRBD2 | TGCGCCAGCGGGAGCGGGGGAGACACAGATACGCAGTATTTT | CASGSGGDTDTQYF
TRBJ1-6 | TRBV6-2/TRBV6-3 | . | TRBD1 | TGTGCCAGCAGTTCAACAGGGGAAAGCTCCTATAATTCACCCCTCCACTTT | CASSSTGESSYNSPLHF
TRBJ1-2 | TRBV15 | . | TRBD1 | TGTGCCACCAGCCCCGGACAGGGTGGTAACTATGGCTACACCTTC | CATSPGQGGNYGYTF
TRBJ1-5 | TRBV19 | . | . | TGTGCCAGTAGTATCGGACTTTTCACAGGGAGAGAAAATCAGCCCCAGCATTTT | CASSIGLFTGRENQPQHF
TRBJ2-7 | TRBV2 | few | TRBD1 | TGTGCCAGCAGTCCGGACAGGGTTAATTCCTACGAGCAGTACTTC | CASSPDRVNSYEQYF
TRBJ2-7 | TRBV18 | . | TRBD1 | TGTGCCAGCTCACCACCGGGACAGGCCTCCTACGAGCAGTACTTC | CASSPPGQASYEQYF
TRBJ1-5 | TRBV28 | . | . | TGTGCCAGCATACAGGGTGCCCCCCAGCAGCCCCAGCATTTT | CASIQGAPQQPQHF
TRBJ2-2 | TRBV9 | . | . | TGTGCCAGCAGCGTAGGCGGGGACACCGGGGAGCTGTTTTTT | CASSVGGDTGELFF
TRBJ2-1 | TRBV14 | . | . | TGTGCCAGCAGTCGATTCCAGGGGTCAGAACAGTTCTTC | CASSRFQGSEQFF
TRBJ1-3 | TRBV9 | . | . | TGTGCCAGCAGCGTAGAGCCGAGATCTGGAAACACCATATATTTT | CASSVEPRSGNTIYF
TRBJ1-2 | TRBV5-4 | . | . | TGTGCCAGCAGCTTGGCCGCAGGGGAAAACTATGGCTACACCTTC | CASSLAAGENYGYTF
TRBJ2-3 | TRBV10-3 | . | . | TGTGCCACAAGCCGGAGCACAGATACGCAGTATTTT | CATSRSTDTQYF
TRBJ2-2 | TRBV2 | . | TRBD1 | TGTGCCACCGCGCCGGACAGGGAGGCATGGGAGCTGTTTTTT | CATAPDREAWELFF
TRBJ2-7 | TRBV29-1 | . | . | TGCAGCGTTGGACAGCCCTACGAGCAGTACTTC | CSVGQPYEQYF
TRBJ1-2 | TRBV30 | . | . | TGTGCCTGGAGTGCAGGACTGAACTATGGCTACACCTTC | CAWSAGLNYGYTF
TRBJ1-2 | TRBV7-9 | . | . | TGTGCCAGCAGCTTAAGCCAGGGAACTAACTATGGCTACACCTTC | CASSLSQGTNYGYTF
TRBJ2-7 | TRBV19 | . | TRBD2 | TGTGCCAGTAGTCCTAGCGGGGGGTACGAGCAGTACTTC | CASSPSGGYEQYF
TRBJ2-1 | TRBV5-1 | . | TRBD2 | TGCGCCAGCAGCGCAGCGGGGACCCTCCCCAATGAGCAGTTCTTC | CASSAAGTLPNEQFF
TRBJ2-7 | TRBV27 | . | . | TGTGCCAGCAGTCCCAAGGACTTTTCCTACGAGCAGTACTTC | CASSPKDFSYEQYF
TRBJ1-2 | TRBV19 | . | TRBD1 | TGTGCCAGTAGTCCCATGGGACAGGGAGACTATGGCTACACCTTC | CASSPMGQGDYGYTF
TRBJ2-7 | TRBV11-2 | . | . | TGTGCCAGCAGTCCAGGGTTCTCTGCGTACGAGCAGTACTTC | CASSPGFSAYEQYF
TRBJ2-2 | TRBV4-2 | few | . | TGTGCCAGCAGCTCCCACGGGACAAAAGCGAACACCGGGGAGCTGTTTTTT | CASSSHGTKANTGELFF
TRBJ2-7 | TRBV19 | . | . | TGTGCCAGTAGTCAGGAGTGGGGGGTAACCTACGAGCAGTACTTC | CASSQEWGVTYEQYF
TRBJ2-3 | TRBV28 | . | . | TGTGCCAGCAGCCCAGGGTTTAGTACAGATACGCAGTATTTT | CASSPGFSTDTQYF
TRBJ1-5 | TRBV5-8 | . | . | TGTGCCAGCAGCCGCGGACAGAAATATAGCAATCAGCCCCAGCATTTT | CASSRGQKYSNQPQHF
TRBJ2-2 | TRBV14 | . | . | TGTGCCAGCAGCCAAGTAGTCGGGGGGCCTTACACCGGGGAGCTGTTTTTT | CASSQVVGGPYTGELFF
TRBJ2-3 | TRBV10-1 | . | TRBD2 | TGCGCCAGCAGTGAGTCGGGTCTAGCGGTTAGCACAGATACGCAGTATTTT | CASSESGLAVSTDTQYF
TRBJ2-5 | TRBV5-5 | . | TRBD2 | TGTGCCAGCAGCGCAGGACTAGAAGGTTGGGAGACCCAGTACTTC | CASSAGLEGWETQYF
TRBJ2-7 | TRBV4-3 | . | . | TGCGCCAGCAGCCAAGAGTGGCCGATCTACGAGCAGTACTTC | CASSQEWPIYEQYF
TRBJ1-2 | TRBV19 | . | . | TGTGCCAGTAGTATAGGCGGCAGTCTGAATGGCTACACCTTC | CASSIGGSLNGYTF
TRBJ2-7 | TRBV5-6 | . | TRBD1 | TGTGCCAGCAGCCCTGGCAGGGGGTCCTACGAGCAGTACTTC | CASSPGRGSYEQYF